This TCR beta chain was identified in a study of blood T cell repertoires in COVID-19. In the authors' methods: Amplifying reference gene primers gave estimates of nucleated cell counts. Using immunoSEQ multiplex PCR, the repertoire was profiled, and TCRdb retains in-frame clones only, with some absent. V, J and clone size are those of that table, while D and trimming were read from the DNA. The repertoire consists of about 220,000 clones, with about four fifths occurring once and the leading ten covering around 3.4%. This CDR3 has 16 amino acids. V was shortened by 1 base and J by 5 bases, with 17 bases between the two germline ends. The germline CDR1 and CDR2 sequences are SGHTA and FQGNSA.

The rearrangement uses TRBV7-2 and TRBJ2-5, with D tentatively TRBD2 (6 bases). This clonotype was obtained from a woman aged 60 to 75 who had recovered from COVID-19. Sequenced input: PBMCs or T cells enriched from blood (not recorded which). CDR3 amino acids: CASSLVSGRLGETQYF. For the CDR3, the DNA is TGTGCCAGCAGCTTAGTAAGTGGGAGGCTGGGGGAGACCCAGTACTTC.